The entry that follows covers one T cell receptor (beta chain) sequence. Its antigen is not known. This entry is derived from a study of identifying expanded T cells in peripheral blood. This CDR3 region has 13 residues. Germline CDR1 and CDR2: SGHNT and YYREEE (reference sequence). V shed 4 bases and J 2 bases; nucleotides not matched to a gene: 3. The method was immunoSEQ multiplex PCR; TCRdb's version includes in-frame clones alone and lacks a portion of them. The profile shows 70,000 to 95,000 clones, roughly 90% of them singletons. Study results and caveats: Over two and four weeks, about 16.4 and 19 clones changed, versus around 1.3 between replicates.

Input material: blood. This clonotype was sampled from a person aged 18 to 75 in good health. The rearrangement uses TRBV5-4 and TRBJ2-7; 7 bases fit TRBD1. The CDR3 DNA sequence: TGTGCCAGCAGCCCCGGGACAGCCTACGAGCAGTACTTC. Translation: CASSPGTAYEQYF.